This TCR beta chain originates from a study of T cell responses to AZD1222 COVID-19 vaccine. Across the study: Second-dose groups at about 4 or about 12 weeks were pooled.

The data were produced by immunoSEQ multiplex PCR, yet TCRdb's version contains in-frame clones alone and is incomplete. This table holds about 130,000 clones, 90% found once. Study-wide results and limits: Only after the peak T cell response were repertoires sampled. White British donors predominated, females outnumbered males, and clonal diversity was possibly underestimated. The CD4 TCRs associated with vaccination extended across spike and predominated at 160-218 and 743-854.

With respect to this clone: Antigen unknown.

Germline CDR1 and CDR2: SGHTA and FQGTGA. This CDR3 comprises 15 residues. The germline V and J ends were trimmed by 1 base and 6 bases, with 10 bases remaining between them. The chain joins TRBV7-3 to TRBJ1-6, with D perhaps TRBD1 (5 bases). The receptor's source is an adult in good health. The source material was peripheral blood, sampled on day 0 of AZD1222 vaccination. CDR3 residues: CASSLSGGGNSPLHF. The CDR3 DNA follows: TGTGCCAGCAGCTTAAGTGGGGGTGGTAATTCACCCCTCCACTTT.